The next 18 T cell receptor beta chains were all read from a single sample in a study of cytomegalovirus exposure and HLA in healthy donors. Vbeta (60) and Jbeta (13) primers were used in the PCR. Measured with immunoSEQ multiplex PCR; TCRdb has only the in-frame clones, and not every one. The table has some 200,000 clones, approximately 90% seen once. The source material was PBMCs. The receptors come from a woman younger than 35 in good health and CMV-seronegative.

CDR3 sequence: CASRLQGNSVSPLHF. The CDR3 nucleotides read TGTGCCAGCAGATTACAGGGGAATTCCGTCTCACCCCTCCACTTT. The chain employs TRBV27 and TRBJ1-6; 7 nucleotides agree with TRBD1. The ends lost 6 bases at V and 10 bases at J; junction bases unmatched: 12. CDR1 is MNHEY and CDR2 is SMNVEV in the germline V gene (reference sequence). The CDR3 is 15 residues long.

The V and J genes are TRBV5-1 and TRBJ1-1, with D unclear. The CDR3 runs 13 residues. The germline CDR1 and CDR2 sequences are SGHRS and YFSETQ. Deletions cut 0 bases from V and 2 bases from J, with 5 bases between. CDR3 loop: CASSLDSNTEAFF. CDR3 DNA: TGCGCCAGCAGCTTGGACAGCAACACTGAAGCTTTCTTT.

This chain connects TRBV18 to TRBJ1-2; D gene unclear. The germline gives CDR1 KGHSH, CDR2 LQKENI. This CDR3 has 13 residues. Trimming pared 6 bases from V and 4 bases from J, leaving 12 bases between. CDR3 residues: CASSPIQIYGYTF. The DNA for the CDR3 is TGTGCCAGCTCGCCCATCCAGATCTATGGCTACACCTTC. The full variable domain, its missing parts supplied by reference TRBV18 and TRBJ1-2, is NAGVMQNPRHLVRRRGQEARLRCSPMKGHSHVYWYRQLPEEGLKFMVYLQKENIIDESGMPKERFSAEFPKEGPSILRIQQVVRGDSAAYFCASSPIQIYGYTFGSGTRLTVV.

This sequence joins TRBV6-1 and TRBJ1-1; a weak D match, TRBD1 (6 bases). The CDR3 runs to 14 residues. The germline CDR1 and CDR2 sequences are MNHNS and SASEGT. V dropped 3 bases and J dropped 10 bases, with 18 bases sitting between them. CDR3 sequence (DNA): TGTGCCAGCAGTGAGTATTCAGGGGTTCTCGGAGCTTTCTTT. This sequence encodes CASSEYSGVLGAFF.

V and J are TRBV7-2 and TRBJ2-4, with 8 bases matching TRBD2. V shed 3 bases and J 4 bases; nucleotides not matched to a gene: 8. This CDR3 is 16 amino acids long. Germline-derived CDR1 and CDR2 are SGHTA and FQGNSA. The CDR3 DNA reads TGTGCCAGCAGCTTTGAGGGCGGGGGGCGAAAAAACATTCAGTACTTC. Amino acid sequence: CASSFEGGGRKNIQYF.

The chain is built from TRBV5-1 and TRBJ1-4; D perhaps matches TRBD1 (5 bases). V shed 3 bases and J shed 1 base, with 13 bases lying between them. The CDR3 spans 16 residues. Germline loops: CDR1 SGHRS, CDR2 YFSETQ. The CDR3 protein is CASSSGDSRTNEKLFF. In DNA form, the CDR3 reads TGCGCCAGCAGCTCAGGTGACAGTCGAACTAATGAAAAACTGTTTTTT.

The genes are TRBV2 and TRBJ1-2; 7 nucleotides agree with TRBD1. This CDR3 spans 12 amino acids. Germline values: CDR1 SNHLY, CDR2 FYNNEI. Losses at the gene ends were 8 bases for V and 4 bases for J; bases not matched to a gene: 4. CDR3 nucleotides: TGTGCCAGCCGAGGGGGCGGCTATGGCTACACCTTC. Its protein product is CASRGGGYGYTF.

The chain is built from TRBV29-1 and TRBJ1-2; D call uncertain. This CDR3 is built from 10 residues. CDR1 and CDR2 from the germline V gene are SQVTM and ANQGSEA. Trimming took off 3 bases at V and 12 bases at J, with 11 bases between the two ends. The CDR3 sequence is CSVDFGGDTF. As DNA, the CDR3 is TGCAGCGTTGACTTTGGCGGGGACACCTTC.

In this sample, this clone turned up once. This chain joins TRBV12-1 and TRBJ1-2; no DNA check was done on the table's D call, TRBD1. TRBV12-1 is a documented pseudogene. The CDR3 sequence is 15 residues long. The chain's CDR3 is CASSFGTVLNYGYTF. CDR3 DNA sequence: TGTGCCAGCAGCTTCGGGACAGTCCTTAACTATGGCTACACCTTC.

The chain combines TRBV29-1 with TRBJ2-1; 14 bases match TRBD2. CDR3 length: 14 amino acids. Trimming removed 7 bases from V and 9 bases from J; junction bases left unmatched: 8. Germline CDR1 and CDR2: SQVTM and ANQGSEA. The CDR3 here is CSAATSGGAGEQFF. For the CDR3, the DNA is TGCAGCGCGGCGACTAGCGGGGGGGCGGGTGAGCAGTTCTTC.

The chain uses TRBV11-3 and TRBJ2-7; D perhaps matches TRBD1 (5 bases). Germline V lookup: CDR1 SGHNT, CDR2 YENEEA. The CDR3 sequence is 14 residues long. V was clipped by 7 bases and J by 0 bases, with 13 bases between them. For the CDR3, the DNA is TGTGCCAGCATCGAGACAGTGAGCTCCTACGAGCAGTACTTC. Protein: CASIETVSSYEQYF.

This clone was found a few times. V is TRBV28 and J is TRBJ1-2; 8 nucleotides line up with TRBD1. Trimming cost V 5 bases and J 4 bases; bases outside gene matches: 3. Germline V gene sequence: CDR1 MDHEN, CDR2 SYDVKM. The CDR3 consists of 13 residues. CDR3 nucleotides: TGTGCCAGCAGTACCGGGACAGGCTATGGCTACACCTTC. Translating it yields CASSTGTGYGYTF.

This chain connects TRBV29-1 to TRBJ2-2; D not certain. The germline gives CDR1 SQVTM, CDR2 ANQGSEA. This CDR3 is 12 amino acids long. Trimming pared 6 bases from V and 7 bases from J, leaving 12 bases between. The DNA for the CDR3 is TGCAGCGTATGGTTGCGCAACGGGGAGCTGTTTTTT. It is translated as CSVWLRNGELFF.

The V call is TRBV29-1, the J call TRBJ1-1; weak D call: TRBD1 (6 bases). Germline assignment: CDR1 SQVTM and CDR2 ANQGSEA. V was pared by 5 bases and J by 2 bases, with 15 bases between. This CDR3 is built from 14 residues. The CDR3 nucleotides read TGCAGCGTTAGAAGGACAGTTGTTAACACTGAAGCTTTCTTT. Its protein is CSVRRTVVNTEAFF.

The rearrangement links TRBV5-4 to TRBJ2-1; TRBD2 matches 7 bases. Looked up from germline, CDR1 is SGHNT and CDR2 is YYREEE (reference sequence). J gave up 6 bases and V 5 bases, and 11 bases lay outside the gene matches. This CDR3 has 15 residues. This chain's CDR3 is CASSSWPREGNEQFF. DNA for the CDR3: TGTGCCAGCAGTTCCTGGCCCAGGGAGGGCAATGAGCAGTTCTTC.

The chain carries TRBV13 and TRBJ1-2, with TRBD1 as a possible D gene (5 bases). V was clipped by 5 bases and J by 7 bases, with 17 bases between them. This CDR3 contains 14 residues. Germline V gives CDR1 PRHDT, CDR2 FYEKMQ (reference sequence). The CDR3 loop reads CASSPLRGAGGYTF. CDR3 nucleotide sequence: TGTGCCAGCAGCCCATTGCGGGGCGCGGGTGGCTACACCTTC.

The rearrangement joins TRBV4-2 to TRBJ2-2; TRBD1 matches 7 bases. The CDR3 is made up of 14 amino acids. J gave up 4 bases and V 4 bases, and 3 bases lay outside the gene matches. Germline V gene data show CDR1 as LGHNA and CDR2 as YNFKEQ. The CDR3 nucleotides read TGTGCCAGCAGCCTGACAGGGTTCACCGGGGAGCTGTTTTTT. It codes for CASSLTGFTGELFF.

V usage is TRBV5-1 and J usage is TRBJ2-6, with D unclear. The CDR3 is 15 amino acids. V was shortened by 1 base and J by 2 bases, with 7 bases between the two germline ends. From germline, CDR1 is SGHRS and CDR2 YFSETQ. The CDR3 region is CASSLPQTGANVLTF. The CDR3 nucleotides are TGCGCCAGCAGCTTGCCACAAACTGGGGCCAACGTCCTGACTTTC.